These 22 T cell receptor beta chains came from one sample sequenced in a study of T cell repertoires in cytomegalovirus infection. TCRdb re-analysed the reads in MiXCR, keeping a single row per CDR3 protein. Of 200,000 to 250,000 distinct CDR3 sequences in the sample, 35% to 40% were seen once. No cognate antigen is known for these TCRs. The sample in question was CD8+ T cells from cultured PBMCs, obtained from culture after CMV antigen stimulation. These receptors came from a human donor in good health (CMV status not recorded). Some clones in this sample may be carry-over from other donors' samples.

Remarks on this clonotype: Given a much more abundant clone one base away, this may be a read error. The CDR3 region is CASGMGLAGFEYEQYF. As DNA, the CDR3 is TGTGCCAGCGGTATGGGACTAGCGGGTTTTGAGTACGAGCAGTACTTC. The genes are TRBV6-8 and TRBJ2-7; 12 positions agree with TRBD2. Looked up from germline, CDR1 is MNHGY and CDR2 is SAAAGT. CDR3 length: 16 residues. Losses at the gene ends were 8 bases for V and 4 bases for J; bases not matched to a gene: 12.

In its sample, this clonotype was seen once. The chain is built from TRBV7-9 and TRBJ2-7; the match to TRBD1 covers 8 bases. Trimming cost V 0 bases and J 3 bases; bases outside gene matches: 7. The CDR3 consists of 16 residues. Germline V gene sequence: CDR1 SEHNR, CDR2 FQNEAQ (reference sequence). Here the CDR3 DNA reads TGTGCCAGCAGCTTAGCGAGGCAGGGGGCGGGCTACGAGCAGTACTTC. Translating gives CASSLARQGAGYEQYF.

This chain links TRBV7-4 with TRBJ1-5; no firm D call. Germline V gene lookup returns CDR1 SGHVT and CDR2 SQSDAQ. V was pared by 1 base and J by 0 bases, with 10 bases between. The CDR3 length is 16 residues. The CDR3 nucleotides are TGTGCCAGCAGCTTAGGACGCCAGGCTAGCAATCAGCCCCAGCATTTT. Translating gives CASSLGRQASNQPQHF. Full variable domain (rest looked up from reference TRBV7-4 and TRBJ1-5): GAGVSQSPRYKVAKRGRDVALRCDSISGHVTLYWYRQTLGQGSEVLTYSQSDAQRDKSGRPSGRFSAERPERSVSTLKIQRTEQGDSAVYLCASSLGRQASNQPQHFGDGTRLSIL.

This clonotype has only a few counts. The chain couples TRBV7-3 to TRBJ2-1; 15 bases match TRBD2. The V gene's germline CDR1 is SGHTA and CDR2 FQGTGA. V lost 2 bases to trimming and J lost 7 bases; unmatched junction nucleotides: 3. CDR3 size: 16 residues. The DNA of the CDR3 is TGTGCCAGCAGCTTAGCCGGGACTAGCGGGAGGAATGAGCAGTTCTTC. Translating it yields CASSLAGTSGRNEQFF.

The chain couples TRBV20-1 to TRBJ2-7; 7 bases fit TRBD2. The CDR3 spans 12 residues. V was pared by 5 bases and J by 1 base, with 2 bases of the junction left unmatched. From germline, CDR1 is DFQATT and CDR2 SNEGSKA (reference sequence). The chain's CDR3 is CSAFSGSYEQYF. The CDR3 DNA sequence: TGCAGTGCTTTTAGCGGGTCCTACGAGCAGTACTTC.

The rearrangement joins TRBV20-1 to TRBJ2-2, with 14 bases matching TRBD2. The ends lost 3 bases at V and 7 bases at J; junction bases unmatched: 4. This CDR3 comprises 15 residues. In germline, CDR1 is DFQATT, CDR2 SNEGSKA (reference sequence). CDR3 region: CSARGLAGEYGELFF. The CDR3 DNA is TGCAGTGCTAGGGGACTAGCGGGAGAATACGGGGAGCTGTTTTTT.

This clonotype was seen a few times. The DNA of the CDR3 is TGTGCCAGTTTCGGGGAATTACACACTGAAGCTTTCTTT. As protein: CASFGELHTEAFF. The genes are TRBV27 and TRBJ1-1; D is uncertain. V lost 9 bases and J 3 bases, leaving 14 bases between the germline ends. Germline values: CDR1 MNHEY, CDR2 SMNVEV (reference sequence). The CDR3 length is 13 residues.

The chain uses TRBV27 and TRBJ2-3; the D is unclear. Germline CDR1 reads MNHEY; CDR2 reads SMNVEV (reference sequence). The CDR3 has 15 residues. Trimming cost V 0 bases and J 4 bases, with 11 bases left between them. The CDR3 DNA follows: TGTGCCAGCAGTTTATCGATTGGACGGTCAGATACGCAGTATTTT. Amino acid sequence: CASSLSIGRSDTQYF.

This chain connects TRBV12-3 or TRBV12-4 to TRBJ1-3; 8 positions match TRBD1. J gave up 0 bases and V 2 bases, and 9 bases lay outside the gene matches. The CDR3 is 18 residues long. The CDR3 loop reads CASSLTRQGRGSGNTIYF. In nucleotides, the CDR3 is TGTGCCAGCAGTTTAACGAGACAGGGGAGAGGCTCTGGAAACACCATATATTTT.

The chain joins TRBV13 to TRBJ2-5; D is ambiguous. Trimming shortened V by 2 bases and J by 3 bases, and 7 bases separated the two germline ends. CDR1 is PRHDT and CDR2 is FYEKMQ in the germline V gene (reference sequence). This CDR3 contains 13 residues. CDR3 DNA sequence: TGTGCCAGCAGCTTACGGTTCAAAGAGACCCAGTACTTC. It is translated as CASSLRFKETQYF.

This clonotype has more than one count but fewer than ten. V is TRBV25-1 and J is TRBJ1-1, with D perhaps TRBD1 (5 bases). V shed 7 bases and J shed 1 base, with 16 bases lying between them. Germline CDR1 is MGHDK and CDR2 is SYGVNS. CDR3 length equals 15 residues. The CDR3 nucleotides read TGTGCCAGCACCGGGGGGGGGGTTCGGAACACTGAAGCTTTCTTT. Residues: CASTGGGVRNTEAFF. The full variable domain, its missing parts supplied by reference TRBV25-1 and TRBJ1-1, is EADIYQTPRYLVIGTGKKITLECSQTMGHDKMYWYQQDPGMELHLIHYSYGVNSTEKGDLSSESTVSRIRTEHFPLTLESARPSHTSQYLCASTGGGVRNTEAFFGQGTRLTVV.

This clonotype was found a few times. V gene TRBV12-3 or TRBV12-4 combines with J gene TRBJ1-6; a possible D gene is TRBD1 (5 bases). The CDR3 is 19 amino acids. V lost 0 bases and J lost 6, with 21 bases in between. The CDR3 nucleotides read TGTGCCAGCAGTTTAGCCGGGACGCCGGGGACGAGGGGTAATTCACCCCTCCACTTT. This sequence encodes CASSLAGTPGTRGNSPLHF.

The V call is TRBV5-1, the J call TRBJ2-3, with 10 bases matching TRBD2. The J segment lost 6 bases and the V segment lost 2 bases, leaving 6 bases of the junction unmatched. The CDR3 loop spans 15 amino acids. CDR1 is SGHRS and CDR2 is YFSETQ in the germline V gene. The CDR3 is CASSFSSGSVDTQYF. The CDR3 DNA is TGCGCCAGCAGCTTCTCTAGCGGGAGTGTTGATACGCAGTATTTT.

The CDR3 DNA is TGTGCCAGCAGCCCCCAGAGAGGAGACACAGATACGCAGTATTTT. It encodes CASSPQRGDTDTQYF. This chain links TRBV12-3 or TRBV12-4 with TRBJ2-3; D is undetermined. Between the trimmed V and J ends, which lost 6 bases and 2 bases, there was a span of 15 bases. This CDR3 spans 15 amino acids.

The rearrangement joins TRBV28 to TRBJ1-6, with D hard to call. Germline V gives CDR1 MDHEN, CDR2 SYDVKM. CDR3 length: 11 residues. Trimming removed 5 bases at V and 15 bases at J, with 11 bases between. Here the CDR3 DNA reads TGTGCCAGCAGTCCTAGTTTTAACCTCCACTTT. Translated: CASSPSFNLHF. The whole variable domain, remainder taken from reference TRBV28 and TRBJ1-6, is DVKVTQSSRYLVKRTGEKVFLECVQDMDHENMFWYRQDPGLGLRLIYFSYDVKMKEKGDIPEGYSVSREKKERFSLILESASTNQTSMYLCASSPSFNLHFGNGTRLTVT.

This clonotype has just a few counts. This rearrangement joins TRBV20-1 to TRBJ2-2; D unresolved. The CDR3 covers 13 residues. Germline CDR1 reads DFQATT; CDR2 reads SNEGSKA (reference sequence). V lost 5 bases and J lost 8, with 15 bases in between. CDR3 loop: CSAGPFGPGELFF. For the CDR3, the DNA is TGCAGTGCTGGGCCTTTTGGTCCAGGGGAGCTGTTTTTT.

The chain has TRBV7-9 and TRBJ2-3, with TRBD1 matching over 11 bases. This CDR3 comprises 16 residues. The germline V gene encodes CDR1 SEHNR and CDR2 FQNEAQ (reference sequence). V shed 4 bases, J shed 6 bases, and the junction held 9 bases outside the gene matches. The CDR3, as DNA: TGTGCCAGCAGCTACACCGGGACAGGGGGGATGGATACGCAGTATTTT. Translating gives CASSYTGTGGMDTQYF.

CDR3 sequence (DNA): TGTGCCAGCAGCTCAGACAGGGCGGATCAGCCCCAGCATTTT. Its translation: CASSSDRADQPQHF. The chain joins TRBV6-6 to TRBJ1-5; 7 nucleotides match TRBD1. V shed 6 bases and J 5 bases; nucleotides not matched to a gene: 7. Per germline, CDR1 MNHNY and CDR2 SVGAGI (reference sequence). This CDR3 is built from 14 residues.

The sample holds a few counts of this clonotype. The rearrangement joins TRBV7-9 to TRBJ2-7, with 11 nucleotides matching TRBD1. This CDR3 has 15 residues. V dropped 5 bases and J dropped 2; count of bases not matched to a gene: 5. Germline-derived CDR1 and CDR2 are SEHNR and FQNEAQ (reference sequence). CDR3 in DNA: TGTGCCAGCAGCCACGGACAGGGGGCCCCCTACGAGCAGTACTTC. It codes for CASSHGQGAPYEQYF.

This clonotype was recorded at least ten times. This rearrangement joins TRBV7-2 to TRBJ2-3; 13 bases are a match to TRBD2. Germline loops: CDR1 SGHTA, CDR2 FQGNSA. The J segment lost 6 bases and the V segment lost 5 bases, leaving 5 bases of the junction unmatched. The CDR3 is made up of 15 amino acids. The CDR3 region has the DNA TGTGCCAGCAGCCTTACTAGCGGGAGGGCGGATACGCAGTATTTT. This translates into CASSLTSGRADTQYF. The whole variable domain, remainder taken from reference TRBV7-2 and TRBJ2-3, is GAGVSQSPSNKVTEKGKDVELRCDPISGHTALYWYRQSLGQGLEFLIYFQGNSAPDKSGLPSDRFSAERTGGSVSTLTIQRTQQEDSAVYLCASSLTSGRADTQYFGPGTRLTVL.

This chain uses TRBV5-3 with TRBJ2-3, with 9 bases matching TRBD2. TRBV5-3 is an ORF for which the function is uncertain. This CDR3 spans 16 amino acids. V shed 8 bases, J shed 2 bases, and the junction held 12 bases outside the gene matches. CDR3 in DNA: TGTGCCAGCAGTTCCCGGAGCGGGGGGCCCACAGATACGCAGTATTTT. It codes for CASSSRSGGPTDTQYF.

This clonotype was counted only a few times. The J gene is TRBJ1-5, the V gene TRBV27; D is ambiguous. The germline V gene has CDR1 MNHEY and CDR2 SMNVEV (reference sequence). The CDR3 is made up of 14 amino acids. Trimming removed 3 bases at V and 7 bases at J, with 13 bases between. CDR3 coding DNA: TGTGCCAGCAGTTTGAGCGGACTGGGACAGCCCCAGCATTTT. Its translation is CASSLSGLGQPQHF.